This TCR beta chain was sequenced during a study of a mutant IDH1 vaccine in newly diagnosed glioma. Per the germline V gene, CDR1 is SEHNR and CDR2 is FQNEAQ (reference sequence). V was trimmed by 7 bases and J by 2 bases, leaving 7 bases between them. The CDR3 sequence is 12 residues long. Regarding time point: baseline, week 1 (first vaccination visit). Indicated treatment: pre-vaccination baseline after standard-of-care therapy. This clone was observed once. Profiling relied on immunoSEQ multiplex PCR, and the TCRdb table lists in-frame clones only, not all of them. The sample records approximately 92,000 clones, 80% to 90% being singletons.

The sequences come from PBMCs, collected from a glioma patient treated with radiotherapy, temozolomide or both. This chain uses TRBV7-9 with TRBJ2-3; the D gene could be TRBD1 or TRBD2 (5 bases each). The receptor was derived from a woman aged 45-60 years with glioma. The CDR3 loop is CASTGTTDTQYF. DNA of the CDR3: TGTGCCAGCACGGGGACCACAGATACGCAGTATTTT.